This T cell receptor (beta chain) is from a study of T cells in Graves' hyperthyroidism and ophthalmopathy. Across the study: Blood was drawn when the patient was first diagnosed and still untreated. Findings and limits, study-wide: Ophthalmopathy was distinguished from stable hyperthyroidism by 13 V-J signatures. The model made its ophthalmopathy prediction, and onset followed a median around 6.5 months later.

With V trimmed by 5 bases and J by 5 bases, 11 bases remained unmatched. The CDR3 loop spans 16 amino acids. Germline assignment: CDR1 SEHNR and CDR2 FQNEAQ (reference sequence). RNA transcripts provided the source from which TCR beta CDR3 regions were amplified. The study used the HTBI primer set for a first-round RT-PCR of the TCR CDR3. A single record per CDR3 protein comes from TCRdb applying MiXCR to the multiplex PCR reads. The table lists some 620,000 distinct CDR3 sequences, around 15% of them singletons. Note on this clonotype: Its antigen remains unidentified.

This clonotype was sampled from a woman aged 30 to 39 with Graves' hyperthyroidism. Input material: blood. The chain combines TRBV7-9 with TRBJ2-7; 11 nucleotides line up with TRBD1. The CDR3 protein is CASSVAGTGGFNEQYF. The CDR3 DNA reads as TGTGCCAGCAGCGTCGCCGGGACAGGGGGTTTCAACGAGCAGTACTTC. Looking up the rest from reference TRBV7-9 and TRBJ2-7 gives the full variable domain: DTGVSQNPRHKITKRGQNVTFRCDPISEHNRLYWYRQTLGQGPEFLTYFQNEAQLEKSRLLSDRFSAERPKGSFSTLEIQRTEQGDSAMYLCASSVAGTGGFNEQYFGPGTRLTVT.